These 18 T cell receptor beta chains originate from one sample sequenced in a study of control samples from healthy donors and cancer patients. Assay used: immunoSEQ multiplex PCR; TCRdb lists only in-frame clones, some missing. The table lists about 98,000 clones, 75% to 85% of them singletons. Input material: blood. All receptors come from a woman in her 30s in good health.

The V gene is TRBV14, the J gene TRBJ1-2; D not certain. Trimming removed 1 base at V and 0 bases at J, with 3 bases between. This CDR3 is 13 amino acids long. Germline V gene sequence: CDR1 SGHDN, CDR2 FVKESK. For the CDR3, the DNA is TGTGCCAGCAGCCAAGCGACTAACTATGGCTACACCTTC. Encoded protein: CASSQATNYGYTF.

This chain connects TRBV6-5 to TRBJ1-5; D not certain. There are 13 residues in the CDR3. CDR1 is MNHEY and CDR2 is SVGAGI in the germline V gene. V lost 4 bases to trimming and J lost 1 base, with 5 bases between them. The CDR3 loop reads CASSSASNQPQHF. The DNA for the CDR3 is TGTGCCAGCAGTTCGGCCAGCAATCAGCCCCAGCATTTT.

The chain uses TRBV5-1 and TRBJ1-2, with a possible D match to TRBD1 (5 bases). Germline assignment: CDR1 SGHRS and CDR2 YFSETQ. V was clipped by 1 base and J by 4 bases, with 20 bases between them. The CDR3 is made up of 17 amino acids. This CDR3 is CASSLWAGRVESYGYTF. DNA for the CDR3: TGCGCCAGCAGCTTGTGGGCAGGGAGGGTGGAATCCTATGGCTACACCTTC.

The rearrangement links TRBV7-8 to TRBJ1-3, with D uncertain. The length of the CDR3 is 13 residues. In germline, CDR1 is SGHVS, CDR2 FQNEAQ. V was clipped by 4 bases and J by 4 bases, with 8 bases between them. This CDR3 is CASSSLGGNTIYF. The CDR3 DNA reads TGTGCCAGCAGCTCCTTGGGGGGAAACACCATATATTTT.

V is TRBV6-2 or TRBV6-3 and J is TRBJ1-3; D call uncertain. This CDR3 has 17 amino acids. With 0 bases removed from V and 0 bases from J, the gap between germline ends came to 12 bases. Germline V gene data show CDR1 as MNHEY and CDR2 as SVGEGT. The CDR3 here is CASSYSYPDDSGNTIYF. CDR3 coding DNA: TGTGCCAGCAGTTACTCGTACCCCGACGACTCTGGAAACACCATATATTTT.

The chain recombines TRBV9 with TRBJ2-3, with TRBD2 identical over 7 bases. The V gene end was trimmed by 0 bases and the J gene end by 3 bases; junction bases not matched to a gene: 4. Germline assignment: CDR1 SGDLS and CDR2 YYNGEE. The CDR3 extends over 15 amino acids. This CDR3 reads CASSVALAETDTQYF. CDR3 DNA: TGTGCCAGCAGCGTAGCCCTAGCGGAGACAGATACGCAGTATTTT.

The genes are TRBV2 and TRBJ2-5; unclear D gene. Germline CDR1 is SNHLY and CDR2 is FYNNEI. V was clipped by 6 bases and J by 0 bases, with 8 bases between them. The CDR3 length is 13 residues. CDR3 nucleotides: TGTGCCAGCAGATATACATACCAAGAGACCCAGTACTTC. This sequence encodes CASRYTYQETQYF.

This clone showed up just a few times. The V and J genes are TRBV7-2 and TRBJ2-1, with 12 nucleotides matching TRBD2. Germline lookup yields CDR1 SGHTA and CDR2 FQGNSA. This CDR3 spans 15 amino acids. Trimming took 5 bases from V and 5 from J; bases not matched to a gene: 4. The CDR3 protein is CASSRTSGVNNEQFF. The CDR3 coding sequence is TGTGCCAGCAGCCGGACTAGCGGGGTTAACAATGAGCAGTTCTTC.

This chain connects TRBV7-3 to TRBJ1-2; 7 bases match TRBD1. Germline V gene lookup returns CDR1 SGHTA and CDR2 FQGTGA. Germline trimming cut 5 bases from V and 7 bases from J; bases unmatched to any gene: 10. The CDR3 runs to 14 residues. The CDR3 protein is CASSPSGGSSGYTF. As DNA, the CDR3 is TGTGCCAGCAGCCCATCAGGGGGTTCTAGTGGCTACACCTTC.

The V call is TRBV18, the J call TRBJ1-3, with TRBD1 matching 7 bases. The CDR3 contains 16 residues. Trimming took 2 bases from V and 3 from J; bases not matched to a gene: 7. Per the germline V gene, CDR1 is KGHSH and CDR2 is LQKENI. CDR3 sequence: CASSPNQGGDGNTIYF. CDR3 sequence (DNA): TGTGCCAGCTCACCAAACCAGGGGGGAGATGGAAACACCATATATTTT.

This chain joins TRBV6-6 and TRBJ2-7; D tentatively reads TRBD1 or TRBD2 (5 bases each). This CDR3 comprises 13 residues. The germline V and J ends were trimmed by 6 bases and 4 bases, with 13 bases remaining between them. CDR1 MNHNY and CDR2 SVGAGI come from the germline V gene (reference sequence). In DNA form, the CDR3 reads TGTGCCAGCAGCCACGGGGACGCATACGAGCAGTACTTC. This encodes CASSHGDAYEQYF.

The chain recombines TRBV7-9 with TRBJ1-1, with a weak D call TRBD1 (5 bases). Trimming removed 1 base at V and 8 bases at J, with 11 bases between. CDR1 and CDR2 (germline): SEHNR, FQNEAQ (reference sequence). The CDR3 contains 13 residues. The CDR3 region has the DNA TGTGCCAGCAGCTTAGGGTCAGGGTCCGAAGCTTTCTTT. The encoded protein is CASSLGSGSEAFF.

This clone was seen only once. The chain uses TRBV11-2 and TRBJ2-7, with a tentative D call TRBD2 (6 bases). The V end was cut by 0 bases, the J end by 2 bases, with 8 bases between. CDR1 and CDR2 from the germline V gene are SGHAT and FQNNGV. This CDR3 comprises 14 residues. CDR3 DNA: TGTGCCAGCAGCTTAGAAAGGACTACCTACGAGCAGTACTTC. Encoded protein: CASSLERTTYEQYF.

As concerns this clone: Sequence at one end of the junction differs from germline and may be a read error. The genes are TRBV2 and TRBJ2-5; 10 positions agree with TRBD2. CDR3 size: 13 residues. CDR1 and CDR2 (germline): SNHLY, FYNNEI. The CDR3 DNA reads TGTGCCAGCACTGAACTAGCGGGGGAGACCCAGTACTTC. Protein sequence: CASTELAGETQYF.

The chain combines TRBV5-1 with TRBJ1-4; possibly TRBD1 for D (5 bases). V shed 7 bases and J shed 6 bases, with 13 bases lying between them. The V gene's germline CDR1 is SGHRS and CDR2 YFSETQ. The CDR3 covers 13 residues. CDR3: CASRDGRDEKLFF. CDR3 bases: TGCGCCAGCCGGGACGGAAGGGATGAAAAACTGTTTTTT.

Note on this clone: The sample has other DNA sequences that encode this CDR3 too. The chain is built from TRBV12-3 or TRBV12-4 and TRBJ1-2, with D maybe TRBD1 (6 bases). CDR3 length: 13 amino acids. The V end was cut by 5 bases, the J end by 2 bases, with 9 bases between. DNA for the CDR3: TGTGCCAGCAGTCGAGACAGGAACTATGGCTACACCTTC. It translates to CASSRDRNYGYTF.

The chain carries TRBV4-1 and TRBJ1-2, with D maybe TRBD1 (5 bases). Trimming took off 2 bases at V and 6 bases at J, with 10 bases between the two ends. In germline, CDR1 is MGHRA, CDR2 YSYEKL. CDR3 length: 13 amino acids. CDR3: CASSQSTADGYTF. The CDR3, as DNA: TGCGCCAGCAGCCAATCGACAGCAGATGGCTACACCTTC.

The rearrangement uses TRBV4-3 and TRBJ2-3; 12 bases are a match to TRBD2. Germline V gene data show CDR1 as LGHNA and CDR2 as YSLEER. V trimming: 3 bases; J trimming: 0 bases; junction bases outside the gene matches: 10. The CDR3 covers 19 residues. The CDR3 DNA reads TGCGCCAGCAGCCACGCCGGGACTAGCGGGTACTATAGCACAGATACGCAGTATTTT. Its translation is CASSHAGTSGYYSTDTQYF.